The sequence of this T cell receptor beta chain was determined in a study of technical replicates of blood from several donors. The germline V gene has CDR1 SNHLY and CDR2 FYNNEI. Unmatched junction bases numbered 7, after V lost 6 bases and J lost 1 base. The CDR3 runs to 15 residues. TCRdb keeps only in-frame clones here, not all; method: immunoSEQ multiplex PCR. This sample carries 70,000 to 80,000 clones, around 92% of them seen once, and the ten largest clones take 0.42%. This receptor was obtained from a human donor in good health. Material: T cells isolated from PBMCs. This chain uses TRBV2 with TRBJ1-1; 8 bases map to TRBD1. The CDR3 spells CASRQTGTGNTEAFF. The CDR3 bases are TGTGCCAGCAGGCAAACCGGGACAGGGAACACTGAAGCTTTCTTT.